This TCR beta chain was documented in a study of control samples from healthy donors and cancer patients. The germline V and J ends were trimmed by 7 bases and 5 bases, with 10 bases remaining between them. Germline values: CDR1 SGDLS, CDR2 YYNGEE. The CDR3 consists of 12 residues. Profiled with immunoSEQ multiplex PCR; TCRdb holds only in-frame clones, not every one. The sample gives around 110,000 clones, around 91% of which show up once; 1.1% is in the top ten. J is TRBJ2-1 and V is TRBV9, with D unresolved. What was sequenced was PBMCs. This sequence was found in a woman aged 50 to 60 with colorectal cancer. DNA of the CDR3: TGTGCCAGCGCCCGCTACGACAATGAGCAGTTCTTC. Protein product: CASARYDNEQFF.